This TCR beta chain was sequenced for a study of spatial heterogeneity in lung cancer. In the library, each TCR cDNA molecule bore its own unique molecular identifier. Each CDR3 protein gets one entry after TCRdb re-called the 5' RACE reads with MiXCR. The table lists about 56,000 distinct CDR3 sequences, more than 7% of them singletons, with roughly 15% in the top ten. Time point indicated: sample taken at primary tumor resection. Unsorted whole RNA samples from tumor, nontumor lung or frozen PBMC were sequenced. Untreated early-stage non-small cell lung cancer patients, roughly 75 in total, were the donors. CDR3 size: 9 residues.

This sequence joins TRBV21-1 and TRBJ2-2. TRBV21-1 is labeled a pseudogene. This specimen consisted of PBMCs, obtained at surgery. The receptor comes from a female donor with early-stage non-small cell lung cancer. For the CDR3, the DNA is TGTGCCAGCACCAAAATGCTGTTTTTT. Amino acid sequence: CASTKMLFF.